This is a list of T cell receptor beta chains from one sample in a study of read filtering for tumor transcriptome and immune sequencing. TCRdb analysed the reads with MiXCR anew, one entry per CDR3 protein. The sample carries over 90,000 distinct CDR3 sequences, around a fifth recorded once. Source material: a population of CD138-negative cells sorted from bone marrow. These receptors all stem from a donor at least 40 years old with multiple myeloma. Each CDR3 is given with its conserved first and last residue. A D gene is named only where the DNA matches it firmly. Only part of the rows carry a size: once, few, many, or a class if the clone is expanded.

>NA|TRBJ2-7|TRBV28|many
TGTGCCAGCACTATGGACGGGTACGAGCAGTACTTC
CASTMDGYEQYF
>NA|TRBJ1-3|TRBV3-1|NA
TGTGCCAGCAGCCTCAGAGCCCTGCATCCGCCTCGAGGGGGAAACACCATATATTTT
CASSLRALHPPRGGNTIYF
>TRBD1|TRBJ2-2|TRBV7-3|many
TGTGCCAGCAGCGAACAGGGGGCAACCGGGGAGCTGTTTTTT
CASSEQGATGELFF
>NA|TRBJ2-6|TRBV28|many
TGTGCCAGCAGTCCGATCCAGGGAGTTGCTGGGGCCAACGTCCTGACTTTC
CASSPIQGVAGANVLTF
>NA|TRBJ1-2|TRBV28|many
TGTGCCAGCCTCCCTCGAGGCTATGGCTACACCTTC
CASLPRGYGYTF
>NA|TRBJ2-2|TRBV28|many
TGTGCCAGCAGTCCCAGGGGGGTCGGGGAGCTGTTTTTT
CASSPRGVGELFF
>NA|TRBJ1-1|TRBV11-2|many
TGTGCCAGCAGCTTAGCGGGGACCACTGAAGCTTTCTTT
CASSLAGTTEAFF
>NA|TRBJ2-5|TRBV5-1|many
TGCGCCAGCAGCTTGGCAGGAGCCCACCAAGAGACCCAGTACTTC
CASSLAGAHQETQYF
>NA|TRBJ1-1|TRBV3-1|NA
TGTGCCAGCAGCCGGGCCGCCTTGGACACTGAAGCTTTCTTT
CASSRAALDTEAFF
>TRBD1|TRBJ2-2|TRBV19|NA
TGTGCCACTACAGGGGGCCCCGTCGGCGGGGAGCTGTTTTTT
CATTGGPVGGELFF
>TRBD2|TRBJ2-7|TRBV7-2|many
TGTGCCAGCAGCTACCGGGACTACAGCTCCTACGAGCAGTACTTC
CASSYRDYSSYEQYF
>NA|TRBJ1-2|TRBV27|many
TGTGCCAGCAGTTTCCGGCAGGGCCATGGCTACACCTTC
CASSFRQGHGYTF
>NA|TRBJ1-1|TRBV29-1|many
TGCAGCGCCCGAGGGACGGCAGTTAGGACTGAAGCTTTCTTT
CSARGTAVRTEAFF
>TRBD1|TRBJ1-6|TRBV27|many
TGTGCCAGCAGTTTACTCTCAGGGGGTCGCAAGTCTCTTCGGAATTCACCCCTCCACTTT
CASSLLSGGRKSLRNSPLHF
>NA|TRBJ2-5|TRBV28|NA
TGTGCCAGCAGTTCCCTCTACAGGGCCGGGGAGACCAAGTACTTC
CASSSLYRAGETKYF
>TRBD1|TRBJ2-1|TRBV6-6|many
TGTGCCAGCAGTCCAGGGGGCGATGAGCAGTTCTTC
CASSPGGDEQFF
>TRBD1|TRBJ2-1|TRBV2|many
TGTGCCAGCAGTGTCGGGACAGCCTACAATGAGCAGTTCTTC
CASSVGTAYNEQFF
>NA|TRBJ2-5|TRBV18|NA
TGTGCCAGCTCACCGGAACTACTGACAGCCCAAGAGACCCAGTACTTC
CASSPELLTAQETQYF
>NA|TRBJ1-4|TRBV28|few
TGTGCCAGTATGGGATTCGATGAAAAACTGTTTTTT
CASMGFDEKLFF
>NA|TRBJ1-3|TRBV19|few
TGTGCCAGTAGTACGGGCCTCTCTGGAAACACCATATATTTT
CASSTGLSGNTIYF
>NA|TRBJ2-7|TRBV3-1|few
TGTGCCAGCAGCCAAGTCCCCACGACAGGAGATAAGGACGAGCAGTACTTC
CASSQVPTTGDKDEQYF
>NA|TRBJ2-2|TRBV10-3|many
TGTGCCATCAGTGAGTCGATGCAGGGGAACACCGGGGAGCTGTTTTTT
CAISESMQGNTGELFF
>NA|TRBJ1-2|TRBV20-1|many
TGCAGTGCAACCCGGGACCGAAACTATGGCTACACCTTC
CSATRDRNYGYTF
>TRBD1|TRBJ1-2|TRBV11-2|NA
TGTGCCAGCAGCTTATTCGGCAGGGGGGTCTATGGCTACACCTTC
CASSLFGRGVYGYTF
>NA|TRBJ1-1|TRBV15|NA
TGTGCCACCAGCAGAGATCTAGTAGGGAACACTGAAGCTTTCTTT
CATSRDLVGNTEAFF
>NA|TRBJ2-6|TRBV28|many
TGTGCCAGCAATTCTGGGGCCAACGTCCTGACTTTC
CASNSGANVLTF
>NA|TRBJ2-4|TRBV12-3/TRBV12-4|many
TGTGCCAGCAAGGACGTTGGACAAGGCGATCAGTACTTC
CASKDVGQGDQYF
>NA|TRBJ2-1|TRBV28|NA
TGTGCCAGCAGCCCCACCCGGGACACCTACAATGAGCGGCTCTTC
CASSPTRDTYNERLF
>NA|TRBJ1-2|TRBV2|NA
TGTGCCAGCAGTAAACAGGGAATGGGCGGCTACACCTTC
CASSKQGMGGYTF
>NA|TRBJ1-1|TRBV7-3|NA
TGTGCCAGCAGCTTAATGTCAGGGAGTACTGAAGCTTTCTTT
CASSLMSGSTEAFF
>NA|TRBJ1-1|TRBV24-1|many
TGTGCCACCAGTCAGACAGACGGCACTGAAGCTTTCTTT
CATSQTDGTEAFF
>TRBD1|TRBJ1-2|TRBV5-1|NA
TGCGCCAGCGGCTTCGAAGGACAGGCAAACTATGGCTACACCTTC
CASGFEGQANYGYTF
>TRBD2|TRBJ2-7|TRBV6-1|few
TGTGCCAGCAGTGCCACCTCCTGGCGGGGGGTCTACGAGCAGTACTTC
CASSATSWRGVYEQYF
>NA|TRBJ1-1|TRBV28|many
TGTGCCGTGTACAGGGTAAGCGCTGAAGCTTTCTTT
CAVYRVSAEAFF
>NA|TRBJ1-1|TRBV29-1|many
TGCAGCGTTGTAACTAGGGCTTTGTACACTGAAGCTTTCTTT
CSVVTRALYTEAFF
>NA|TRBJ1-5|TRBV19|few
TGTGCCAGTGGACAGCCTTATAGCAATCAGCCCCAGCATTTT
CASGQPYSNQPQHF
>NA|TRBJ2-1|TRBV25-1|NA
TGTGCCAGCAGTGGTCGGCAGGGGGGTCCCAATGAGCAGTTCTTC
CASSGRQGGPNEQFF
>NA|TRBJ2-5|TRBV11-2|many
TGTGCCAGCAGACAGGGTTTCCAGCAAGAGACCCAGTACTTC
CASRQGFQQETQYF
>NA|TRBJ2-1|TRBV2|many
TGTGCCAGCTCCGCCCGGACAGAACGTTACAATGAGCAGTTCTTC
CASSARTERYNEQFF
>TRBD2|TRBJ2-3|TRBV28|few
TGTGCCAGCAGTTTCCCGGAGCGGGGGGCAGATACGCAGTATTTT
CASSFPERGADTQYF
>TRBD1|TRBJ1-1|TRBV12-3/TRBV12-4|many
TGTGCCAGCAGTCGGACAGGGCGGAACACTGAAGCTTTCTTT
CASSRTGRNTEAFF
>NA|TRBJ2-5|TRBV11-2|many
TGTGCCAGCAGCCCAAGACAGGACCAACGCTGGGAGACCCAGTACTTC
CASSPRQDQRWETQYF
>NA|TRBJ2-5|TRBV5-8|NA
TGTGCCAGCAGCCCGAGCCATGGACAGATACAAGAGACACAGTACTTC
CASSPSHGQIQETQYF
>NA|TRBJ2-1|TRBV7-9|NA
TGTGCCAGCAGCGCGCCCCGAAGCGGACCCTACAATGAGCAGTTCTTC
CASSAPRSGPYNEQFF
>TRBD2|TRBJ2-7|TRBV3-1|many
TGTGCCAGCAGCCAATCCGGGGGGAGCTCCTACGAGCAGTACTTC
CASSQSGGSSYEQYF
>NA|TRBJ2-1|TRBV5-1|NA
TGCGCCAGCAGTCGAGCCGGGGCCGGAGGCAATGAGCAGTTCTTC
CASSRAGAGGNEQFF